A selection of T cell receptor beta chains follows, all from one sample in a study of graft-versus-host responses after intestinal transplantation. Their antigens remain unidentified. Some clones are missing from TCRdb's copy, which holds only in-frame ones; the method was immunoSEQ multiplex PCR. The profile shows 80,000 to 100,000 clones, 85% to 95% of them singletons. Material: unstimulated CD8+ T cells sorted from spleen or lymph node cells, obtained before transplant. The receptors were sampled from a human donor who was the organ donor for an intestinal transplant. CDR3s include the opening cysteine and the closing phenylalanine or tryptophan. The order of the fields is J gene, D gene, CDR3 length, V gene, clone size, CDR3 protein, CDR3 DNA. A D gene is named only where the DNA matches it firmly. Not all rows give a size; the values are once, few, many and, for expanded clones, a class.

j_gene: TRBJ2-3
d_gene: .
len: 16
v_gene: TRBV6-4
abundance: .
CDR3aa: CASTPEQKNVTDTQYF
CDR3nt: TGTGCCAGCACCCCAGAACAGAAGAATGTGACAGATACGCAGTATTTT

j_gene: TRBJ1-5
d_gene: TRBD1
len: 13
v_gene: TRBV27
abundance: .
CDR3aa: CASSSGGGQPQHF
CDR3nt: TGTGCCAGCAGTTCAGGGGGCGGTCAGCCCCAGCATTTT

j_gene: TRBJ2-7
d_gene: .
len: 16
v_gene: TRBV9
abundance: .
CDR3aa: CASSGEPDKPFYEQYF
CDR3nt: TGTGCCAGCAGCGGCGAACCGGACAAACCCTTCTACGAGCAGTACTTC

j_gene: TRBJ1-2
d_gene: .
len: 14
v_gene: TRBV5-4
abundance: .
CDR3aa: CASSYSSLNYGYTF
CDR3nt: TGTGCCAGCAGCTATTCTAGTTTAAACTATGGCTACACCTTC

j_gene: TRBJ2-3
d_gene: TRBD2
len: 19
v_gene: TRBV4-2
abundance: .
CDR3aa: CASSQDPLYGLANTDTQYF
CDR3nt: TGTGCCAGCAGCCAAGATCCCCTATACGGACTAGCGAACACAGATACGCAGTATTTT

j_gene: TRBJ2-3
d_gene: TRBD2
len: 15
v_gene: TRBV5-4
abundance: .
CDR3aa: CASSLPGGRTDTQYF
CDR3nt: TGTGCCAGCAGCTTACCGGGAGGGCGAACAGATACGCAGTATTTT

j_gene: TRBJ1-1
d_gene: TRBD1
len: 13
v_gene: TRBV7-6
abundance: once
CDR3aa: CASSFTGVDEAFF
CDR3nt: TGTGCCAGCAGCTTTACAGGGGTTGATGAAGCTTTCTTT

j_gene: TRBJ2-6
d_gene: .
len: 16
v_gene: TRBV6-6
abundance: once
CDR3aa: CASSYLLYSGANVLTF
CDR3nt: TGTGCCAGCAGCTACCTCCTTTACTCTGGGGCCAACGTCCTGACTTTC

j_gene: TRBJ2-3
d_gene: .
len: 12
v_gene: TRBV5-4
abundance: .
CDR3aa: CASSLDADTQYF
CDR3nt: TGTGCCAGCAGCTTGGATGCGGATACGCAGTATTTT

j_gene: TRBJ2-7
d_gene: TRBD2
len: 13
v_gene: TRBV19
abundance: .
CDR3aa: CASSTSGGYEQYF
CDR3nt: TGTGCCAGTAGTACTAGCGGGGGCTACGAGCAGTACTTC

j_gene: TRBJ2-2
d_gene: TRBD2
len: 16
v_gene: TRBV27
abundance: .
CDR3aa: CASSIAGARNTGELFF
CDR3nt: TGTGCCAGCAGCATAGCGGGAGCCCGGAACACCGGGGAGCTGTTTTTT

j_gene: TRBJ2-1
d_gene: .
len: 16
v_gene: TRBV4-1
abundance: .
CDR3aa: CASTLLFGSSYNEQFF
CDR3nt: TGCGCCAGCACTCTTCTCTTCGGGAGTTCTTACAATGAGCAGTTCTTC

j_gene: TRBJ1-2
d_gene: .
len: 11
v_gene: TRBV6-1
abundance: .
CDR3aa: CASSFGRGYTF
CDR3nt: TGTGCCAGCAGTTTTGGGAGGGGCTACACCTTC

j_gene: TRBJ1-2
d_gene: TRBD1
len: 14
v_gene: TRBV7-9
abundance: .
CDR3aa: CASSSTGEGYGYTF
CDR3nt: TGTGCCAGCAGCTCGACAGGGGAAGGCTATGGCTACACCTTC

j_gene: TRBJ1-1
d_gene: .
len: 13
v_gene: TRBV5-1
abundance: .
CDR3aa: CASSLAVDSEAFF
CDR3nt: TGCGCCAGCAGCTTGGCCGTGGACTCTGAAGCTTTCTTT

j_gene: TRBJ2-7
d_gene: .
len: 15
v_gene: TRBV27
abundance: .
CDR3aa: CASSNGQITSYEQYF
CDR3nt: TGTGCCAGCAGCAACGGACAGATTACATCCTACGAGCAGTACTTC

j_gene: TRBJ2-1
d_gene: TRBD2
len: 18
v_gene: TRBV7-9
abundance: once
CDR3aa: CASLSLRRRGSGYNEQFF
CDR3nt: TGTGCCAGTCTCAGTCTTAGACGTCGCGGGAGTGGCTACAATGAGCAGTTCTTC

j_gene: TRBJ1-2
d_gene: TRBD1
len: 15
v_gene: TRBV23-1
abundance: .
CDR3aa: CATYHRTGSNYGYTF
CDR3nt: TGCGCCACCTACCACCGGACAGGCTCTAACTACGGCTACACCTTC

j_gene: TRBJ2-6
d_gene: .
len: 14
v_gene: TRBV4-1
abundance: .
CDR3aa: CASSHQFGANVLTF
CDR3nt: TGCGCCAGCAGTCACCAGTTTGGGGCCAACGTCCTGACTTTC

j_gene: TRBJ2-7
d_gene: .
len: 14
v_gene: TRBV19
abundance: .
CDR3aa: CATEDRRVSYEQYF
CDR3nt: TGTGCCACCGAAGACCGTCGGGTGTCCTACGAGCAGTACTTC

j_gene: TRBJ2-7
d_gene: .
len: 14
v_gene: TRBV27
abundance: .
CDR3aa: CASSFGARLGEQYF
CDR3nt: TGTGCCAGCAGTTTTGGGGCTAGGCTGGGCGAGCAGTACTTC

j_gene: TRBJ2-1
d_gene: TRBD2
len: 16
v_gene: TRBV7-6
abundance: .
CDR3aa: CASSTTLAGPYNEQFF
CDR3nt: TGTGCCAGCAGCACAACCTTAGCGGGCCCGTACAATGAGCAGTTCTTC

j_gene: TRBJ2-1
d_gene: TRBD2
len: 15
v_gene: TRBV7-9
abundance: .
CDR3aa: CASSQGTSGRYEQFF
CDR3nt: TGTGCCAGCAGCCAAGGGACTAGCGGGAGGTATGAGCAGTTCTTC

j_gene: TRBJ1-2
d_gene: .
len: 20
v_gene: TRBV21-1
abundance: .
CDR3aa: CASRQYRDRGFYYNNYGYTF
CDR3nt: TGTGCCAGCAGACAATACCGGGACAGGGGATTTTACTACAATAACTATGGCTACACCTTC

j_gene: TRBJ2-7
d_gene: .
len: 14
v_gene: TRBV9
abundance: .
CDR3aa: CASSVDWGDYEQYF
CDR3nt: TGTGCCAGCAGCGTAGATTGGGGAGATTACGAGCAGTACTTC

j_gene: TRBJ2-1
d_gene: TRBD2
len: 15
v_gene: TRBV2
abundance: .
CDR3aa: CASSGSSGAYNEQFF
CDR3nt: TGTGCCAGCAGTGGGTCCAGCGGGGCTTACAATGAGCAGTTCTTC

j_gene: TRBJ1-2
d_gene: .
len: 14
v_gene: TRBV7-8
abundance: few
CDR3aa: CASTEGWDNYGYTF
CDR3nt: TGTGCCAGCACCGAGGGTTGGGATAACTATGGCTACACCTTC

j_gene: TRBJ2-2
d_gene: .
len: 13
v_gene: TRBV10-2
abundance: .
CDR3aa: CASRINKIGELFF
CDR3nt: TGCGCCAGCAGGATTAACAAGATCGGGGAGCTGTTTTTT

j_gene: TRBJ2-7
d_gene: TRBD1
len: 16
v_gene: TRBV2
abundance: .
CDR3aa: CASTPGQGLWAYEQYF
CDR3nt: TGTGCCAGCACCCCCGGACAGGGTCTTTGGGCCTACGAGCAGTACTTC

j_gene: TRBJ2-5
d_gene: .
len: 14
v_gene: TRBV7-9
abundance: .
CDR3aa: CASRPGLSQETQYF
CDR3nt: TGTGCCAGCAGACCAGGACTATCTCAAGAGACCCAGTACTTC

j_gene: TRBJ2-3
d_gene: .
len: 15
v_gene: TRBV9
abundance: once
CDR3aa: CASSVVGGGTDTQYF
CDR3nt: TGTGCCAGCAGCGTAGTCGGAGGGGGCACAGATACGCAGTATTTT

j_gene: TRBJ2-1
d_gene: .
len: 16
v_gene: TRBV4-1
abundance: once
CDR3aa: CASSQDSVAVNNEQFF
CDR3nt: TGCGCCAGCAGCCAAGACTCAGTAGCGGTTAACAATGAGCAGTTCTTC

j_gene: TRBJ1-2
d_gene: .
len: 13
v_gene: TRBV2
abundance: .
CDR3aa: CASSAPGFYGYTF
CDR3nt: TGTGCCAGCAGTGCCCCAGGCTTCTATGGCTACACCTTC

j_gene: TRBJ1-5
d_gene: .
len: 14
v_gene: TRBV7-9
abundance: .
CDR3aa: CASSLGQGNQPQHF
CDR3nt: TGTGCCAGCAGCTTAGGTCAGGGAAATCAGCCCCAGCATTTT

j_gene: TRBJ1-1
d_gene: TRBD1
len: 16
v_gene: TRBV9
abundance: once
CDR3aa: CASSPYNRGLNTEAFF
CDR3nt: TGTGCCAGCAGCCCCTATAACAGGGGGCTGAACACTGAAGCTTTCTTT

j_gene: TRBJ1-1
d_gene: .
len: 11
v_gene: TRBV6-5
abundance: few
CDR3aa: CASIGGPEAFF
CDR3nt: TGTGCCAGCATCGGAGGACCTGAAGCTTTCTTT

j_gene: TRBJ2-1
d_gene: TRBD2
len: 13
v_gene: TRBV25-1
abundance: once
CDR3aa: CASNGRAGNEQFF
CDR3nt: TGTGCCAGCAACGGGAGGGCCGGCAATGAGCAGTTCTTC

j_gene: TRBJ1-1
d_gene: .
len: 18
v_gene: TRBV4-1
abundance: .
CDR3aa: CASSPLQGPNTMNTEAFF
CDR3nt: TGCGCCAGCAGCCCCTTGCAGGGGCCCAATACCATGAACACTGAAGCTTTCTTT